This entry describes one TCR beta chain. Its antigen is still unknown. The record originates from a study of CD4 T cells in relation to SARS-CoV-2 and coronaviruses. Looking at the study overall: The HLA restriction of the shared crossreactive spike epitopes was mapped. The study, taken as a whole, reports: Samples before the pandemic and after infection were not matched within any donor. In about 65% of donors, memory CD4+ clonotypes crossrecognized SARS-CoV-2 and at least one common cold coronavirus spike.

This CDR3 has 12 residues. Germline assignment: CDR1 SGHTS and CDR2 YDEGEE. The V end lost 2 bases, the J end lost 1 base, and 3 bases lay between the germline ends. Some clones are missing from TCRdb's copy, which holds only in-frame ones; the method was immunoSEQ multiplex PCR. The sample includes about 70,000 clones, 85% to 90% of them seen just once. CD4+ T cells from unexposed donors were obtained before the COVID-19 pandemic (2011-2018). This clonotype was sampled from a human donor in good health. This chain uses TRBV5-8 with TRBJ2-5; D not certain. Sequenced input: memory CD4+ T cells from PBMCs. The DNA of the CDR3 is TGTGCCAGCAGCTTCACCCAAGAGACCCAGTACTTC. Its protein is CASSFTQETQYF.